This entry features one TCR beta chain sequence. The sample is drawn from a study of blood T cell repertoires in COVID-19. Study background: Sources were T cells, B-cell-depleted T cells, or PBMCs; the material itself was cDNA or gDNA.

The CDR3 length is 15 residues. CDR1 LNHNV and CDR2 YYDKDF come from the germline V gene (reference sequence). The J segment lost 7 bases and the V segment lost 5 bases, leaving 11 bases of the junction unmatched. TCRdb's copy holds only in-frame clones and misses some; the assay was immunoSEQ multiplex PCR. This sample carries 200,000 or so clones, 85% of them seen once, and the ten largest clones take approximately 0.97%. The gene calls are TRBV15 and TRBJ1-1; 9 nucleotides align to TRBD1. The receptor was derived from a man between 60 and 75 years old with COVID-19, enrolled during active disease. The sample comprised peripheral blood. CDR3 residues: CATSALTGGKGEAFF. The CDR3 DNA reads TGTGCCACCAGCGCATTGACAGGGGGTAAGGGTGAAGCTTTCTTT.